One and the same sample provided the 18 T cell receptor beta chains below, sequenced in a study of PD-L1 blockade in urothelial cancer. Here immunoSEQ multiplex PCR was the method, and the copy in TCRdb shows in-frame clones only, minus some. In the table there are some 50,000 clones, roughly 88% of which are singletons. The sample in question was PBMCs, obtained around atezolizumab (anti-PD-L1) treatment. All receptors come from a man older than 75 with urothelial cancer.

The chain joins TRBV11-2 to TRBJ2-5; D is ambiguous. Germline V CDR1 and CDR2: SGHAT, FQNNGV. V gave up 5 bases and J gave up 5 bases, with 18 bases separating them. The CDR3 sequence is 15 residues long. The CDR3 DNA follows: TGTGCCAGCAGCCCTAACCCCCTCGCTAGGGAGACCCAGTACTTC. It encodes CASSPNPLARETQYF.

This clone was observed once. V gene TRBV5-1 combines with J gene TRBJ1-4, with no clear D. Trimming shortened V by 4 bases and J by 4 bases, and 8 bases separated the two germline ends. The CDR3 has 13 residues. CDR1 and CDR2 from the germline V gene are SGHRS and YFSETQ. The CDR3 DNA reads as TGCGCCAGCAGCCCCGGGAGTAATGAAAAACTGTTTTTT. This codes for CASSPGSNEKLFF.

CDR3 loop: CASSMWGEGNIQYF. DNA for the CDR3: TGTGCCAGTAGTATGTGGGGAGAGGGAAACATTCAGTACTTC. V is TRBV19 and J is TRBJ2-4; D may be TRBD2 (5 bases). Germline V gives CDR1 LNHDA, CDR2 SQIVND (reference sequence). The V end lost 3 bases, the J end lost 6 bases, and 12 bases lay between the germline ends. The CDR3 extends over 14 amino acids.

V and J are TRBV30 and TRBJ1-5; the D gene is possibly TRBD1 (5 bases). This CDR3 spans 15 amino acids. Deletions cut 0 bases from V and 3 bases from J, with 12 bases between. Germline V lookup: CDR1 GTSNPN, CDR2 SVGIG (reference sequence). The CDR3 DNA is TGTGCCTGGAGTGTAGGGGCCAAACTCAATCAGCCCCAGCATTTT. It codes for CAWSVGAKLNQPQHF.

V and J are TRBV19 and TRBJ2-2, with 9 bases aligning to TRBD2. J was trimmed by 5 bases and V by 9 bases; bases with no gene match: 4. The CDR3 length is 13 residues. Per the germline V gene, CDR1 is LNHDA and CDR2 is SQIVND (reference sequence). CDR3 sequence: CASGLARTGELFF. The CDR3, as DNA: TGTGCCAGCGGACTAGCGCGAACCGGGGAGCTGTTTTTT.

The J gene is TRBJ1-2, the V gene TRBV18; 9 bases map to TRBD1. The CDR3 sequence is 15 residues long. The germline V gene encodes CDR1 KGHSH and CDR2 LQKENI. V gave up 3 bases and J gave up 4 bases; unmatched junction bases: 6. This CDR3 reads CASSPGQGGSYGYTF. The CDR3 region has the DNA TGTGCCAGCTCACCGGGACAGGGTGGTTCCTATGGCTACACCTTC.

This clone occurred a few times. This chain uses TRBV5-6 with TRBJ1-2; maybe TRBD1 (5 bases). Germline V gives CDR1 SGHDT, CDR2 YYEEEE. The germline V and J ends were trimmed by 0 bases and 7 bases, with 10 bases remaining between them. This CDR3 contains 13 residues. CDR3 in amino acids: CASSLAQGSGYTF. DNA for the CDR3: TGTGCCAGCAGCTTGGCTCAGGGCTCTGGCTACACCTTC.

This clone was counted a few times. The DNA of the CDR3 is TGTGCCAGCAGTTACTCGCCGGTGAACACTGAAGCTTTCTTT. Amino acid sequence: CASSYSPVNTEAFF. The rearrangement joins TRBV6-6 to TRBJ1-1; D gene uncertain. The CDR3 covers 14 residues. Trimming shortened V by 0 bases and J by 0 bases, and 5 bases separated the two germline ends. Germline V gives CDR1 MNHNY, CDR2 SVGAGI (reference sequence).

The chain couples TRBV2 to TRBJ2-5; D is unclear. CDR3 length equals 13 residues. CDR1 is SNHLY, CDR2 FYNNEI, per germline. Trimming pared 6 bases from V and 5 bases from J, leaving 13 bases between. The CDR3 region has the DNA TGTGCCAGCAGCCCCCCCATCGGGGAGACCCAGTACTTC. Translated: CASSPPIGETQYF.

This chain joins TRBV10-3 and TRBJ1-2; D ambiguous. V lost 5 bases, J lost 5 bases, and 9 bases lay in between. Germline V gene lookup returns CDR1 ENHRY and CDR2 SYGVKD. The CDR3 extends over 12 amino acids. The CDR3 loop reads CAISLDNYGYTF. As DNA, the CDR3 is TGTGCCATCAGTTTAGACAATTATGGCTACACCTTC.

The gene calls are TRBV19 and TRBJ1-1; D is unclear. The V end was cut by 7 bases, the J end by 1 base, with 10 bases between. Germline CDR1 LNHDA, CDR2 SQIVND (reference sequence). The CDR3 covers 13 residues. CDR3 in amino acids: CASKFPGNTEAFF. CDR3 DNA sequence: TGTGCCAGTAAGTTCCCGGGGAACACTGAAGCTTTCTTT.

CDR3 region: CASSQEDPSGSADTQYF. The CDR3 bases are TGCGCCAGCAGCCAAGAAGATCCTAGCGGGAGTGCAGATACGCAGTATTTT. The chain joins TRBV4-1 to TRBJ2-3; TRBD2 matches 10 bases. V gave up 0 bases and J gave up 4 bases; unmatched junction bases: 7. Germline V gene sequence: CDR1 MGHRA, CDR2 YSYEKL. The CDR3 sequence is 17 residues long.

This clone was picked up one time. The chain links TRBV28 to TRBJ2-3; 10 positions match TRBD1. Germline values: CDR1 MDHEN, CDR2 SYDVKM. The CDR3 sequence is 16 residues long. The ends lost 5 bases at V and 3 bases at J; junction bases unmatched: 8. This chain's CDR3 is CASSKPGQGRTDTQYF. The CDR3 bases are TGTGCCAGCAGTAAACCGGGACAGGGGAGAACAGATACGCAGTATTTT. Combining the CDR3 with reference TRBV28 and TRBJ2-3 gives the whole variable domain DVKVTQSSRYLVKRTGEKVFLECVQDMDHENMFWYRQDPGLGLRLIYFSYDVKMKEKGDIPEGYSVSREKKERFSLILESASTNQTSMYLCASSKPGQGRTDTQYFGPGTRLTVL.

This chain uses TRBV19 with TRBJ2-3; 13 bases align to TRBD2. Germline CDR1 is LNHDA and CDR2 is SQIVND (reference sequence). The ends lost 6 bases at V and 4 bases at J; junction bases unmatched: 7. This CDR3 comprises 16 residues. CDR3 sequence reads: CASSLLAGGPSDTQYF. CDR3 bases: TGTGCCAGTAGCCTACTAGCGGGAGGGCCATCAGATACGCAGTATTTT.

The chain uses TRBV6-1 and TRBJ2-3, with TRBD1 identical over 9 bases. Germline V gene data show CDR1 as MNHNS and CDR2 as SASEGT. The ends lost 9 bases at V and 1 base at J; junction bases unmatched: 8. The CDR3 runs 15 residues. The CDR3 here is CASITGTGRTDTQYF. DNA of the CDR3: TGTGCCAGTATCACCGGGACAGGGCGCACAGATACGCAGTATTTT.

V gene TRBV5-1 combines with J gene TRBJ1-2; D remains ambiguous. The germline CDR1 and CDR2 sequences are SGHRS and YFSETQ. This CDR3 has 14 amino acids. Trimming took off 1 base at V and 1 base at J, with 8 bases between the two ends. CDR3 sequence reads: CASSLPRVNYGYTF. The CDR3 region has the DNA TGCGCCAGCAGCTTGCCTAGAGTTAACTATGGCTACACCTTC. Based on the CDR3 plus reference TRBV5-1 and TRBJ1-2, the full variable domain is KAGVTQTPRYLIKTRGQQVTLSCSPISGHRSVSWYQQTPGQGLQFLFEYFSETQRNKGNFPGRFSGRQFSNSRSEMNVSTLELGDSALYLCASSLPRVNYGYTFGSGTRLTVV.

The chain employs TRBV12-5 and TRBJ2-2, with a tentative D call TRBD2 (5 bases). Trimming removed 3 bases at V and 7 bases at J, with 12 bases between. The CDR3 runs to 14 residues. Germline V gene sequence: CDR1 LGHNT, CDR2 FRNRAP. This CDR3 reads CASGFASGGGELFF. The CDR3 nucleotides read TGTGCTAGTGGTTTTGCAAGTGGAGGCGGGGAGCTGTTTTTT.

The rearrangement joins TRBV18 to TRBJ2-1; TRBD1 is a possible D gene (5 bases). There are 13 residues in the CDR3. The V end lost 3 bases, the J end lost 4 bases, and 7 bases lay between the germline ends. Germline V lookup: CDR1 KGHSH, CDR2 LQKENI. DNA for the CDR3: TGTGCCAGCTCACCCGACAGATACAATGAGCAGTTCTTC. It specifies CASSPDRYNEQFF.